This T cell receptor beta chain was obtained from a study of Ad26.COV2.S vaccination and SARS-CoV-2 variants. Study-level background: The donor belonged to the COV1001 Ad26.COV2.S trial arm. Ad26.COV2.S given intramuscularly, once or twice 56 days apart. Study-wide points: Responses of spike-specific T cells (both CD8+ and CD4+) reportedly showed substantial breadth after vaccination. Compared with placebo recipients, vaccine recipients had higher spike-specific TCR breadth.

The treatment was: about 20 received Ad26.COV2.S at low or high dose, single or two shots; 5 received placebo; per-sample allocation not given. Sampling occurred on day 63 after the first vaccine or placebo injection. Sequencing used immunoSEQ multiplex PCR; TCRdb keeps in-frame clones, though not all of them. The profile covers around 300,000 clones, with roughly 90% appearing a single time and roughly 5% taken by the ten largest. As to this clone: Its antigen is still unknown.

The length of the CDR3 is 19 residues. V lost 0 bases to trimming and J lost 4 bases; unmatched junction nucleotides: 15. The germline gives CDR1 SGHDN, CDR2 FVKESK. V usage is TRBV14 and J usage is TRBJ1-1; 9 bases fit TRBD1. This receptor was taken from a person between 18 and 65 years old who received the Ad26.COV2.S COVID-19 vaccine or a placebo. Sequencing was performed on peripheral blood, taken in a trial of Ad26.COV2.S vaccine versus placebo. DNA for the CDR3: TGTGCCAGCAGCCAAGATCTTTCGGGACAGGGTCATTTTAGCACTGAAGCTTTCTTT. This translates into CASSQDLSGQGHFSTEAFF.